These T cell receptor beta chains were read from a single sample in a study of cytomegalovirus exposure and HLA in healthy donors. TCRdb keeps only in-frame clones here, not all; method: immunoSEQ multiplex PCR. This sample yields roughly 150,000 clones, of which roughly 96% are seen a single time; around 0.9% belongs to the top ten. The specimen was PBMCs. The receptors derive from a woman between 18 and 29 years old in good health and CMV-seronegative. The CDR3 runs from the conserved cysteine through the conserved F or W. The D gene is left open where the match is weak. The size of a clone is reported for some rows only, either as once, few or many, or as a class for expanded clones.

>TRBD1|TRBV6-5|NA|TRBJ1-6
TGTGCCAGCAGTCGACAGGGGTTTTATAATTCACCCCTCCACTTT
CASSRQGFYNSPLHF
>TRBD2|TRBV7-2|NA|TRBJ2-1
TGTGCCAGCAGACCGCAGTTAGCGGGTGAGCAGTTCTTC
CASRPQLAGEQFF
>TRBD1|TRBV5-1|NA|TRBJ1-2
TGCGCCAGCAGCCTTACCCCAGGGGGCGGTGGCTACACCTTC
CASSLTPGGGGYTF
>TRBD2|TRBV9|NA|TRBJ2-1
TGTGCCAGCAGCACTAGCGGGGGGCCGGGCAATGAGCAGTTCTTC
CASSTSGGPGNEQFF
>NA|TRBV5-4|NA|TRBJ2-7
TGTGCCAGCTCGGCAGGATCAGGCGAGCAGTACTTC
CASSAGSGEQYF
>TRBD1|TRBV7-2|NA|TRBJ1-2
TGTGCCAGCAGCTTGCCCGGGACAGGGGGCTTAGGGGGCTACACCTTC
CASSLPGTGGLGGYTF
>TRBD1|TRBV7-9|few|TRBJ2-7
TGTGCCAGCAGCCCCGGGACAGGGTTTGGGGAGCAGTACTTC
CASSPGTGFGEQYF
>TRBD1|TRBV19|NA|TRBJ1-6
TGTGCCAGTAGTAAAGGCGGCGCAGGGGGAGATATGGATAATTCACCCCTCCACTTT
CASSKGGAGGDMDNSPLHF
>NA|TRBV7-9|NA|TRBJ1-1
TGTGCCAGCAGCTTAGCCGGGTATCAAGAAGCTTTCTTT
CASSLAGYQEAFF
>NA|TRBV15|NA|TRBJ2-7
TGTGCCACCAGCAGAGGGACTATCTTTAGGACACAGAGCTCCTACGAGCAGTACTTC
CATSRGTIFRTQSSYEQYF
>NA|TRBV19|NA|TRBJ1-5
TGTGCCAGTAGCCTGGGACTCGGCCCGGATCAGCCCCAGCATTTT
CASSLGLGPDQPQHF
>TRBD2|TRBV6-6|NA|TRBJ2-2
TGTGCCAGCACCCACGGGGGGGGCGGGGAGCTGTTTTTT
CASTHGGGGELFF
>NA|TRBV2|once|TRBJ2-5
TGTGCCAGTAGAGCCGGGGTCAAGATGGAGACCCAGTACTTC
CASRAGVKMETQYF
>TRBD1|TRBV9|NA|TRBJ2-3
TGTGCCAGCAGCGTCGACAGGGTGGCCACAGATACGCAGTATTTT
CASSVDRVATDTQYF
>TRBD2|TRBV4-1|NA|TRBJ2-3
TGCGCCAGCAGCCAAGGGACTAGCGGCAGCCCCAATACGCAGTATTTT
CASSQGTSGSPNTQYF
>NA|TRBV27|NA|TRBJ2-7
TGTGCCAGCAGTTCCCGCCCAGGAAAGGCCTACGAGCAGTACTTC
CASSSRPGKAYEQYF
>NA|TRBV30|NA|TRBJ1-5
TGTGCCTGGAGTGATCGGGGGAAGGGTCCCAATCAGCCCCAGCATTTT
CAWSDRGKGPNQPQHF
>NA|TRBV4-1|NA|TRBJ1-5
TGCGCCAGCAGCCAAATTGACAGACAGAATCAGCCCCAGCATTTT
CASSQIDRQNQPQHF
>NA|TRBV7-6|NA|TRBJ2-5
TGTGCCAGCAGCCTCCGCCAAGAGACCCAGTACTTC
CASSLRQETQYF